These 17 T cell receptor beta chains were sequenced from one sample in a study of T-cell reconstitution after alpha-beta-depleted transplantation in children. Unique molecular identifiers were used in preparing the TCRbeta library. TCRdb reprocessed the PCR reads via MiXCR and lists one record per CDR3 protein. The top ten hold roughly 30% of the sample, which has 800,000 to 1,000,000 distinct CDR3 sequences, 25% to 30% seen once. The specimen was PBMCs, mostly from graft donor cells, collected 360 days after TCRalphabeta/CD19-depleted stem cell transplant. Receptor source: a boy under two years old who had a stem cell transplant for SCID, so the T cells may come from the graft donor.

Here the CDR3 DNA reads TGCGCCAGCAGCCCCGACTCCACGACGACCACAGATACGCAGTATTTT. Its translation is CASSPDSTTTTDTQYF. The chain has TRBV5-1 and TRBJ2-3, with D unresolved. This CDR3 comprises 16 residues. CDR1 SGHRS and CDR2 YFSETQ come from the germline V gene. V lost 4 bases, J lost 2 bases, and 17 bases lay in between.

J is TRBJ1-1 and V is TRBV7-6; D unresolved. CDR3 length equals 15 residues. Germline CDR1 SGHVS, CDR2 FNYEAQ. Trimming stripped 1 base from V and 1 base from J, with 10 bases between. The CDR3 protein is CASSLEGQPNTEAFF. The CDR3, as DNA: TGTGCCAGCAGCTTAGAAGGGCAGCCGAACACTGAAGCTTTCTTT.

The rearrangement joins TRBV6-5 to TRBJ1-2, with unresolved D. Trimming took off 2 bases at V and 9 bases at J, with 16 bases between the two ends. The CDR3 length is 14 residues. Per germline, CDR1 MNHEY and CDR2 SVGAGI. The CDR3 protein is CASSYEYLVGSYTF. The CDR3 DNA reads as TGTGCCAGCAGTTACGAGTACTTGGTAGGAAGCTACACCTTC.

This clonotype was found a few times. The chain has TRBV7-9 and TRBJ1-5; TRBD1 matches 8 bases. Germline assignment: CDR1 SEHNR and CDR2 FQNEAQ (reference sequence). The CDR3 is made up of 15 amino acids. Trimming cost V 4 bases and J 5 bases; bases outside gene matches: 7. The chain's CDR3 is CASSSTGEVDQPQHF. CDR3 nucleotides: TGTGCCAGCAGCTCGACAGGGGAGGTCGATCAGCCCCAGCATTTT. Using reference TRBV7-9 and TRBJ1-5 for the parts outside the CDR3, the full variable domain is DTGVSQNPRHKITKRGQNVTFRCDPISEHNRLYWYRQTLGQGPEFLTYFQNEAQLEKSRLLSDRFSAERPKGSFSTLEIQRTEQGDSAMYLCASSSTGEVDQPQHFGDGTRLSIL.

CDR3 DNA sequence: TGCGCCAGCAGCCAAGAGAGGGGCCTGGCGGAGCAGTTCTTC. Protein product: CASSQERGLAEQFF. The V and J genes are TRBV4-3 and TRBJ2-1; possibly TRBD1 or TRBD2 for D (5 bases each). The germline CDR1 and CDR2 sequences are LGHNA and YSLEER. V lost 0 bases and J lost 10, with 13 bases in between. This CDR3 has 14 amino acids.

The rearrangement joins TRBV4-1 to TRBJ2-4, with TRBD1 matching 9 bases. Germline assignment: CDR1 MGHRA and CDR2 YSYEKL. J lost 2 bases, V lost 3 bases, and 5 bases had no gene match. The CDR3 is made up of 16 amino acids. CDR3 region: CASSHGQGMTKNIQYF. Written as DNA, the CDR3 is TGCGCCAGCAGCCATGGACAGGGGATGACCAAAAACATTCAGTACTTC.

This chain connects TRBV20-1 to TRBJ2-3; D ambiguous. Between the trimmed V and J ends, which lost 4 bases and 4 bases, there was a span of 6 bases. CDR3 length: 11 residues. Germline V gives CDR1 DFQATT, CDR2 SNEGSKA (reference sequence). Written as DNA, the CDR3 is TGCAGTGCTATAAGGGCAGATACGCAGTATTTT. This sequence encodes CSAIRADTQYF.

A few counts support this clonotype. The chain carries TRBV5-1 and TRBJ1-1; D unresolved. The V and J ends lost 1 base and 1 base respectively, with 11 bases between them. Germline V gives CDR1 SGHRS, CDR2 YFSETQ. CDR3 size: 15 residues. CDR3 in DNA: TGCGCCAGCAGCTTGACCGGACGGCAGAACACTGAAGCTTTCTTT. Translated, it gives CASSLTGRQNTEAFF.

This clonotype was counted only a few times. The chain couples TRBV2 to TRBJ1-1, with 9 bases matching TRBD1. Looked up from germline, CDR1 is SNHLY and CDR2 is FYNNEI. The CDR3 covers 15 residues. V lost 1 base and J lost 5; bases outside the gene matches: 5. CDR3 bases: TGTGCCAGCAGTGAAGACGAACAGGGGGCTACTGAAGCTTTCTTT. Translation: CASSEDEQGATEAFF.

The chain links TRBV25-1 to TRBJ2-7; 8 nucleotides agree with TRBD2. The ends lost 4 bases at V and 12 bases at J; junction bases unmatched: 5. The CDR3 length is 11 residues. Germline CDR1 and CDR2: MGHDK and SYGVNS. CDR3 nucleotide sequence: TGTGCCAGCAGTGGAATAGGGACTAGGTACTTC. Encoded protein: CASSGIGTRYF.

V gene TRBV12-3 or TRBV12-4 combines with J gene TRBJ2-7; either TRBD1 or TRBD2 may fit D (6 bases each). Trimming removed 2 bases at V and 5 bases at J, with 16 bases between. This CDR3 is built from 15 residues. Here the CDR3 reads CASSLHRRGGNEQYF. CDR3 nucleotides: TGTGCCAGCAGTTTACATCGCAGGGGCGGGAACGAGCAGTACTTC.

This clonotype showed up just a few times. The chain links TRBV6-5 to TRBJ1-1; 7 bases line up with TRBD1. The germline V gene has CDR1 MNHEY and CDR2 SVGAGI. After removal of 5 bases from V and 4 bases from J, the junction contained 16 bases not matched to a gene. This CDR3 contains 17 residues. The CDR3 loop is CASSNRGPTGEGTEAFF. The DNA for the CDR3 is TGTGCCAGCAGTAACAGGGGCCCCACAGGGGAAGGCACTGAAGCTTTCTTT.

This clonotype showed up just a few times. The CDR3 sequence is CAISEVSRYEQYF. The CDR3 DNA reads TGTGCCATCAGTGAAGTGTCAAGGTACGAGCAGTACTTC. V is TRBV10-3 and J is TRBJ2-7; D unclear. Trimming pared 3 bases from V and 4 bases from J, leaving 10 bases between. Germline assignment: CDR1 ENHRY and CDR2 SYGVKD. This CDR3 is built from 13 residues.

The chain joins TRBV5-1 to TRBJ2-3; 8 bases map to TRBD2. The junction had 15 bases not matched to a gene; V was cut back by 8 bases and J by 4 bases. The CDR3 consists of 16 residues. The germline gives CDR1 SGHRS, CDR2 YFSETQ. The CDR3 bases are TGCGCCAGTCGTCGACTGGCGGGGGGCCCTGCAGATACGCAGTATTTT. Translated, it gives CASRRLAGGPADTQYF.

This clonotype has a handful of counts. The V call is TRBV12-3 or TRBV12-4, the J call TRBJ1-2; possible D gene TRBD1, 6 bases. CDR3 length: 14 amino acids. Trimming pared 7 bases from V and 4 bases from J, leaving 16 bases between. CDR3 sequence: CASNPLQGSYGYTF. The DNA for the CDR3 is TGTGCCAGCAACCCCTTACAGGGCTCCTATGGCTACACCTTC.

There are a few counts of this clonotype. The chain carries TRBV9 and TRBJ2-3; D is perhaps TRBD2 (5 bases). Trimming removed 3 bases at V and 8 bases at J, with 16 bases between. The CDR3 consists of 14 residues. CDR1 and CDR2 from the germline V gene are SGDLS and YYNGEE. DNA of the CDR3: TGTGCCAGCAGCGGAGGATCCGGGGTTGGTACGCAGTATTTT. Its protein is CASSGGSGVGTQYF.

This clonotype was detected only a few times. The V gene is TRBV24-1, the J gene TRBJ2-5; 11 nucleotides align to TRBD1. The V and J ends lost 4 bases and 5 bases, in that order; junction bases with no gene match: 8. The CDR3 covers 16 residues. The germline V gene has CDR1 KGHDR and CDR2 SFDVKD. CDR3 region: CATSDARDRGVETQYF. The CDR3 bases are TGTGCCACCAGTGACGCCCGGGACAGGGGGGTGGAGACCCAGTACTTC.